The present T cell receptor beta chain was sequenced within a study of chemoradiotherapy in HPV16-positive cancers. General study findings and limits: Candidate HPV-specific clones and E7-related TCR motifs grew in tumor during treatment.

V lost 3 bases, J lost 4 bases, and 3 bases stayed unmatched. The CDR3 is made up of 15 amino acids. Germline CDR1 reads MDHEN; CDR2 reads SYDVKM. In the case of this clone: No antigen is known for it.

The repertoire was sequenced with immunoSEQ multiplex PCR; TCRdb's copy has only in-frame clones and lacks some. The repertoire holds about 1,800 clones, with around 90% as singletons. The sequence derives from a human donor with HPV-associated anogenital cancer. The source was tumor tissue, collected from a patient who underwent chemoradiotherapy. This chain links TRBV28 with TRBJ2-7; TRBD2 matches at 13 bases. This CDR3 is CASSLSTSGGYEQYF. CDR3 in DNA: TGTGCCAGCAGTTTGTCGACTAGCGGGGGGTACGAGCAGTACTTC.